These 19 T cell receptor beta chains were all obtained from the same sample, sequenced in a study of blood T cell repertoires in COVID-19. Clones were sequenced by immunoSEQ multiplex PCR, and TCRdb holds only the in-frame ones, with some missing. Seen here are about 300,000 clones, nearly 90% observed once, and the top ten hold 2.5% to 3.5%. Material: PBMCs or T cells enriched from blood (not recorded which). The receptors here all came from a woman aged 45-60 years who had been exposed to COVID-19.

The CDR3, as DNA: TGTGCCACCTCTTGGGGCAGGTTGGAGACCCAGTACTTC. This translates into CATSWGRLETQYF. The gene calls are TRBV28 and TRBJ2-5; TRBD1 is a possible D gene (5 bases). Germline V gives CDR1 MDHEN, CDR2 SYDVKM. V was trimmed by 10 bases and J by 5 bases, leaving 17 bases between them. The CDR3 consists of 13 residues.

This clone was detected only a few times. The V and J genes are TRBV11-2 and TRBJ2-3, with D possibly being TRBD1 (5 bases). Germline V gives CDR1 SGHAT, CDR2 FQNNGV. Trimming left V 0 bases short and J 12 bases short, with 16 bases between. CDR3 length: 14 amino acids. CDR3 DNA sequence: TGTGCCAGCAGCTTAGATAAGGGAACAGGAGAACAGTATTTT. As protein: CASSLDKGTGEQYF.

The table lists this clone with a count of one. The J gene is TRBJ2-5, the V gene TRBV30; 7 bases are shared with TRBD1. Trimming at V came to 5 bases and at J to 2 bases, leaving 5 bases not matched to a gene. CDR3 length equals 13 residues. CDR1 and CDR2 (germline): GTSNPN, SVGIG (reference sequence). CDR3 residues: CAWGLGQQETQYF. The DNA of the CDR3 is TGTGCCTGGGGATTGGGACAGCAAGAGACCCAGTACTTC. Drawing the rest from reference TRBV30 and TRBJ2-5, the complete variable domain is SQTIHQWPATLVQPVGSPLSLECTVEGTSNPNLYWYRQAAGRGLQLLFYSVGIGQISSEVPQNLSASRPQDRQFILSSKKLLLSDSGFYLCAWGLGQQETQYFGPGTRLLVL.

The gene calls are TRBV4-1 and TRBJ2-7; possible D gene TRBD1, 5 bases. The CDR3 covers 15 residues. V was trimmed by 0 bases and J by 4 bases, leaving 13 bases between them. CDR1 is MGHRA and CDR2 is YSYEKL in the germline V gene. The CDR3 reads CASSQDQGGLYEQYF. The CDR3 nucleotides read TGCGCCAGCAGCCAAGATCAGGGTGGGTTATACGAGCAGTACTTC.

The chain carries TRBV7-2 and TRBJ1-3; unclear D gene. The V gene lost 2 bases and the J gene lost 4 bases, with 18 bases spanning the gap. This CDR3 has 17 residues. Germline V gene data show CDR1 as SGHTA and CDR2 as FQGNSA. CDR3 residues: CASSLNGGILVGNTIYF. The CDR3 region has the DNA TGTGCCAGCAGCTTAAATGGAGGGATACTGGTCGGAAACACCATATATTTT.

The V and J genes are TRBV18 and TRBJ2-3, with 11 nucleotides matching TRBD2. The CDR3 has 16 residues. Germline V gives CDR1 KGHSH, CDR2 LQKENI. V was clipped by 4 bases and J by 5 bases; unmatched bases: 8. Written as DNA, the CDR3 is TGTGCCAGCTCACTCTCTAGCGGGGGGCCTAAAGATACGCAGTATTTT. It is translated as CASSLSSGGPKDTQYF. The full variable domain, rest sourced from reference TRBV18 and TRBJ2-3, is NAGVMQNPRHLVRRRGQEARLRCSPMKGHSHVYWYRQLPEEGLKFMVYLQKENIIDESGMPKERFSAEFPKEGPSILRIQQVVRGDSAAYFCASSLSSGGPKDTQYFGPGTRLTVL.

The chain is built from TRBV2 and TRBJ2-5, with 9 bases lining up with TRBD2. Germline trimming cut 6 bases from V and 3 bases from J; bases unmatched to any gene: 8. The CDR3 length is 15 residues. Germline assignment: CDR1 SNHLY and CDR2 FYNNEI. The CDR3 sequence: CASRPTRLAEETQYF. The DNA of the CDR3 is TGTGCCAGCAGGCCCACAAGACTAGCGGAAGAGACCCAGTACTTC.

This rearrangement joins TRBV5-1 to TRBJ1-2; the D is unclear. This CDR3 comprises 13 residues. CDR1 is SGHRS, CDR2 YFSETQ, per germline. The ends were cut back, 4 bases at V and 7 bases at J, with 14 bases in the middle. The CDR3 reads CASSTAPLLGYTF. The CDR3 DNA reads TGCGCCAGCAGCACCGCGCCTCTCCTTGGCTACACCTTC.

This clone showed up just once. The chain uses TRBV2 and TRBJ1-2, with D possibly being TRBD1 (6 bases). The CDR3 has 14 residues. Between the trimmed V and J ends, which lost 6 bases and 2 bases, there was a span of 13 bases. Per germline, CDR1 SNHLY and CDR2 FYNNEI. The CDR3 DNA reads as TGTGCCAGCAGACTGGACAGTTTAAACTATGGCTACACCTTC. Its translation: CASRLDSLNYGYTF.

V usage is TRBV2 and J usage is TRBJ1-4; 7 bases are a match to TRBD1. The junction had 5 bases not matched to a gene; V was cut back by 7 bases and J by 0 bases. The germline V gene has CDR1 SNHLY and CDR2 FYNNEI. The CDR3 is made up of 15 amino acids. The CDR3 bases are TGTGCCAGCACCCGAGGGACAGCAACTAATGAAAAACTGTTTTTT. Amino acids: CASTRGTATNEKLFF.

The V gene is TRBV2, the J gene TRBJ2-7, with 7 bases identical to TRBD1. J was trimmed by 4 bases and V by 6 bases; bases with no gene match: 6. The length of the CDR3 is 13 residues. CDR1 and CDR2 (germline): SNHLY, FYNNEI. The DNA for the CDR3 is TGTGCCAGCAGAATAGGACAGGCATACGAGCAGTACTTC. Protein: CASRIGQAYEQYF.

The chain uses TRBV4-1 and TRBJ1-4; 9 nucleotides align to TRBD1. The CDR3 has 14 residues. With 4 bases clipped from V and 6 bases from J, the junction kept 3 bases outside the gene matches. CDR1 and CDR2 from the germline V gene are MGHRA and YSYEKL. The CDR3 nucleotides are TGCGCCAGCAGCCTTGGGGACAGGGATGAAAAACTGTTTTTT. This translates into CASSLGDRDEKLFF.

V and J are TRBV30 and TRBJ2-2; 8 bases fit TRBD1. The germline V gene has CDR1 GTSNPN and CDR2 SVGIG (reference sequence). The V and J ends lost 5 bases and 2 bases, in that order; junction bases with no gene match: 1. The CDR3 length is 13 residues. CDR3: CAWGQGNTGELFF. CDR3 DNA sequence: TGTGCCTGGGGACAGGGTAACACCGGGGAGCTGTTTTTT.

CDR3 DNA: TGTGCCAGCAGCCCCCTCCAGAATCTCTATGGCTACACCTTC. It is translated as CASSPLQNLYGYTF. The gene calls are TRBV6-5 and TRBJ1-2; no clear D gene. The CDR3 has 14 amino acids. The germline V gene encodes CDR1 MNHEY and CDR2 SVGAGI. Trimming left V 6 bases short and J 4 bases short, with 15 bases between.

The CDR3 coding sequence is TGTGCCAGCAGTTTTAGCCTAGAGGCTGAAGCTTTCTTT. Translating gives CASSFSLEAEAFF. The V call is TRBV28, the J call TRBJ1-1, with unresolved D. CDR1 MDHEN and CDR2 SYDVKM come from the germline V gene. Between the trimmed V and J ends, which lost 3 bases and 6 bases, there was a span of 11 bases. The CDR3 extends over 13 amino acids.

This chain links TRBV29-1 with TRBJ2-3, with D tentatively TRBD1 (6 bases). The CDR3 spans 14 residues. The germline V gene encodes CDR1 SQVTM and CDR2 ANQGSEA. V was trimmed by 7 bases and J by 0 bases, leaving 14 bases between them. CDR3 amino acids: CSAGRGGSTDTQYF. In DNA, the CDR3 is TGCAGCGCTGGGCGAGGGGGTAGCACAGATACGCAGTATTTT.

The chain combines TRBV19 with TRBJ1-5; 9 bases align to TRBD1. The CDR3 loop spans 13 amino acids. The germline V gene encodes CDR1 LNHDA and CDR2 SQIVND (reference sequence). V trimming: 10 bases; J trimming: 4 bases; junction bases outside the gene matches: 5. This CDR3 is CATQGTGNQPQHF. In DNA form, the CDR3 reads TGTGCCACACAAGGGACAGGGAATCAGCCCCAGCATTTT.

This chain joins TRBV7-9 and TRBJ2-2; D ambiguous. V was cut by 1 base and J by 4 bases, with 13 bases left in between. Germline V gene lookup returns CDR1 SEHNR and CDR2 FQNEAQ (reference sequence). This CDR3 contains 16 residues. The CDR3 loop is CASSLVEKRSTGELFF. CDR3 sequence (DNA): TGTGCCAGCAGCTTAGTGGAAAAGCGCAGCACCGGGGAGCTGTTTTTT.

V and J are TRBV30 and TRBJ2-2; D remains unclear. With 2 bases removed from V and 5 bases from J, the gap between germline ends came to 9 bases. CDR1 is GTSNPN and CDR2 is SVGIG in the germline V gene (reference sequence). The length of the CDR3 is 13 residues. The CDR3 sequence: CAWSPRRTGELFF. As DNA, the CDR3 is TGTGCCTGGAGTCCTCGGCGGACCGGGGAGCTGTTTTTT.